This T cell receptor beta chain was found in a study of post-analysis software for immune sequencing data. Study details: The disease courses covered relapsing-remitting, secondary progressive and progressive-relapsing multiple sclerosis.

Each TCR beta cDNA library carried unique molecular identifiers. The source material, 1 to 10 million T cells, gave rise to about 520,000 cDNA molecules. TCRdb re-derived calls from the PCR reads in MiXCR, one entry per CDR3 protein. The sample holds about 770,000 distinct CDR3 sequences, around 42% seen once. The CDR3 covers 16 residues. With V trimmed by 1 base and J by 5 bases, 9 bases remained unmatched. Germline V gene sequence: CDR1 DFQATT, CDR2 SNEGSKA (reference sequence). Study results and limitations: In multiple sclerosis, normalized Chao1 diversity was significantly below that of controls. Strong co-clustering by F measure was evident for samples that had been prepared in the same batch. Included in a set of about five TRBV segments more frequent in patients than controls were TRBV5-6, TRBV5-1 and TRBV20-1.

With regard to this clonotype: The antigen is unknown.

This sequence originates from a girl aged 5-17 years with multiple sclerosis. What was sequenced was blood. V usage is TRBV20-1 and J usage is TRBJ1-5, with TRBD1 matching 9 bases. The CDR3 loop is CSARAGTDRGYQPQHF. DNA of the CDR3: TGCAGTGCTAGAGCAGGGACGGACAGGGGTTATCAGCCCCAGCATTTT.